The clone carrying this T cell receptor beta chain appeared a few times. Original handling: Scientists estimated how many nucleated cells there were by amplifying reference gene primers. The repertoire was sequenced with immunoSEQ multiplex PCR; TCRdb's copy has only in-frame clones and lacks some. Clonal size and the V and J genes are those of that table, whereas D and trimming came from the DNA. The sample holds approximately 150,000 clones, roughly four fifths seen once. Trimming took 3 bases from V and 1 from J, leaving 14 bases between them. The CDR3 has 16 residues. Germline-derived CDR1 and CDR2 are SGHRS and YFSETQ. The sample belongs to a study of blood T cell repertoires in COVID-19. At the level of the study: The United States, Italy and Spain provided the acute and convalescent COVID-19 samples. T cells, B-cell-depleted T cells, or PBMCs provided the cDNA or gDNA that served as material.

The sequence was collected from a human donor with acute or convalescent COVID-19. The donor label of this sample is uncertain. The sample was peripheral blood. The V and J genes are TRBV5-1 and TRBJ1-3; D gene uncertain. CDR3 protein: CASSSTTGISGNTIYF. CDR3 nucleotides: TGCGCCAGCAGCTCGACTACCGGGATTTCTGGAAACACCATATATTTT.